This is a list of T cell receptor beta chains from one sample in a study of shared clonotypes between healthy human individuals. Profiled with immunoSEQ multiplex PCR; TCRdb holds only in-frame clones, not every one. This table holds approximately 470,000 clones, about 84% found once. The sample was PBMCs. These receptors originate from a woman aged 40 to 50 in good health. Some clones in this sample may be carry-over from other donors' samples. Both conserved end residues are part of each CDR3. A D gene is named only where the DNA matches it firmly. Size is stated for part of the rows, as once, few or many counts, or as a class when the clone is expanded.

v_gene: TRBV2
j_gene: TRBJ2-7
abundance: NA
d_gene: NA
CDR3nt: TGTGCCAGCTGCCTAGTGGGGGGCCACGAGCAGTACTTC
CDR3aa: CASCLVGGHEQYF

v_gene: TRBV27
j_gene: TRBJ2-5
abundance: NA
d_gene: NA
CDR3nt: TGTGCCAGCAGTTTAAGTCGGGGGTACCAAGAGACCCAGTACTTC
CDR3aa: CASSLSRGYQETQYF

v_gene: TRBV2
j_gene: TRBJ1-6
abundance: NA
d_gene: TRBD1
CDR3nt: TGTGCCAGCAGCAGGGACAGGGGGTATTCACCCCTCCACTTT
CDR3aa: CASSRDRGYSPLHF

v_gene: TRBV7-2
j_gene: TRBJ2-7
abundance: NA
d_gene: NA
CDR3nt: TGTGCCAGCAGCTTAGCTAGCACGAGCTCCTACGAGCAGTACTTC
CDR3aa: CASSLASTSSYEQYF

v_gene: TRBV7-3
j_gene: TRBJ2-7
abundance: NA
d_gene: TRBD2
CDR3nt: TGTGCCAGCAGCGCCACAGCGGGAGCGGTCGAGCAGTACTTC
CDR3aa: CASSATAGAVEQYF

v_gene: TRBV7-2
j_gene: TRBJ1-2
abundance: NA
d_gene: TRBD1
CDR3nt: TGTGCCAGCAGGTTTTCAGGGGGATCTAACTATGGCTACACCTTC
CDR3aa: CASRFSGGSNYGYTF

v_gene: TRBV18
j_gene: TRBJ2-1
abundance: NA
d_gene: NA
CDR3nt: TGTGCCAGCTCACTAGCGAATGAGCAGTTCTTC
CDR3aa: CASSLANEQFF

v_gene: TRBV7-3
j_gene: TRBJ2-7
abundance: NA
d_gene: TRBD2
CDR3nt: TGTGCCAGCAGCTTGGGACTAGCGGGTAGCGAGCAGTACTTC
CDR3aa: CASSLGLAGSEQYF

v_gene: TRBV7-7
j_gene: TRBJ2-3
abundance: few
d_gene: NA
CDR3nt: TGTGCTAGCACCACGTCCCCCGGCGATACGCAGTATTTT
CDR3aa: CASTTSPGDTQYF

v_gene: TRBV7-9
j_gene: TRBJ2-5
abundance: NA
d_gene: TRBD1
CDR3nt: TGTGCCAGCAGCTTGCCCCGACAGGGGGGGACCCAGTACTTC
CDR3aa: CASSLPRQGGTQYF

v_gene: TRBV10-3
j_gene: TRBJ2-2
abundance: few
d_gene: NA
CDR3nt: TGTGCCACTGGGGCACAAACCACCGGGGAGCTGTTTTTT
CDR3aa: CATGAQTTGELFF

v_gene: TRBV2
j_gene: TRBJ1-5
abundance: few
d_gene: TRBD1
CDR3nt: TGTGCCAGCACTGGACAGGGGGCCGGTGAGCCCCAGCATTTT
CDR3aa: CASTGQGAGEPQHF

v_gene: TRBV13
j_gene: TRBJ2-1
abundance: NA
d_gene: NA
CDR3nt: TGTGCCAGCAGCCCACCATTTTTATATGAGCAGTTCTTC
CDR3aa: CASSPPFLYEQFF

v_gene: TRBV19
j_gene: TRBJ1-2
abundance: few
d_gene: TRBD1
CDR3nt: TGTGCCAGTAGTTTCAAACCGCGGACAGGGATATATGGCTACACCTTC
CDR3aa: CASSFKPRTGIYGYTF

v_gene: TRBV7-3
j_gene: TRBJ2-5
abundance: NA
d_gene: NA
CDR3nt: TGTGCCAGCAGCTACAGGGGAGGTCAGACCCAGTACTTC
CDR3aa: CASSYRGGQTQYF

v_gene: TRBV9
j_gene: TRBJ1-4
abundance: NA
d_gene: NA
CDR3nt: TGTGCCAGCAGCGTGGAACAGGGAAGGGAAAAACTGTTTTTT
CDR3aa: CASSVEQGREKLFF

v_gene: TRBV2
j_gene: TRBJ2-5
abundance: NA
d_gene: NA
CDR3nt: TGTGCCAGCAGTGGCCCTGGGGGGGAGACCCAGTACTTC
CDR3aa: CASSGPGGETQYF

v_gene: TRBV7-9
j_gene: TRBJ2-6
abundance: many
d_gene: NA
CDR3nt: TGTGCCAGCAGCCCCCCGGTCTACTCTGGGGCCAACGTCCTGACTTTC
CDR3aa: CASSPPVYSGANVLTF

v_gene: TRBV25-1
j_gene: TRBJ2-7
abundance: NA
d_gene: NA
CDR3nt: TGTGCCAGCAGTGTTCCAGCCTCAGGGAAAGAGCAGTACTTC
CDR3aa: CASSVPASGKEQYF

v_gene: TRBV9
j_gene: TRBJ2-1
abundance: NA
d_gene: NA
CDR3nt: TGTGCCAGCAGCACCGGACCTCCCAAGTCTCACAATGAGCAGTTCTTC
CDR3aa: CASSTGPPKSHNEQFF

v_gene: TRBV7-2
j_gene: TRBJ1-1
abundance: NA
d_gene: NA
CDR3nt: TGTGCCAGCAGCTTGCGGGCGAACACTGAAGCTTTCTTT
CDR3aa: CASSLRANTEAFF

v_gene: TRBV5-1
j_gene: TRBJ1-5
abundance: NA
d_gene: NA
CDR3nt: TGCGCCAGCAGCGCAGACCCGCAGGGGCCCCAGCATTTT
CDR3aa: CASSADPQGPQHF

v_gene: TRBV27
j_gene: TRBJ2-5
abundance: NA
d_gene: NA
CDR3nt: TGTGCCAGCAGTCCAAATCAGCAAGAGACCCAGTACTTC
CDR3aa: CASSPNQQETQYF

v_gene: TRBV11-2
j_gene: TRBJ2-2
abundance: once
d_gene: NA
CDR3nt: TGTGCCAGCAGCTTATTAGCCGGGGAGCTGTTTTTT
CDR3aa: CASSLLAGELFF

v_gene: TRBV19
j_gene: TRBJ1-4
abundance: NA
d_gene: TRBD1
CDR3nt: TGTGCCAGTAGAAGACAGGGGGTTCAGGATGAAAAACTGTTTTTT
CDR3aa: CASRRQGVQDEKLFF

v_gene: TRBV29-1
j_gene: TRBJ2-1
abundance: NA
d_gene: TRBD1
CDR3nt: TGCAGCGTACAAACAGGGGGTGGGTTTTCTGATGAGCAGTTCTTC
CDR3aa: CSVQTGGGFSDEQFF

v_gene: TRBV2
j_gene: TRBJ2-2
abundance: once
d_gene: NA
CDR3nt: TGTGCCAGCAGCAGGGACACCGGGGAGCTGTTTTTT
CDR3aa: CASSRDTGELFF

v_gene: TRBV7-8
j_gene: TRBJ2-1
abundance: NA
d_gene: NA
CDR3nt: TGTGCCAGCAGCTCCCCCGTCGGGCAGTTCTTC
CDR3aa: CASSSPVGQFF

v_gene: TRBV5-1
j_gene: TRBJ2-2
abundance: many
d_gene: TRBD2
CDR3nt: TGCGCCAGCAGCTTGGCTAGCGGGAGGGCCACCGGGGAGCTGTTTTTT
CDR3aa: CASSLASGRATGELFF

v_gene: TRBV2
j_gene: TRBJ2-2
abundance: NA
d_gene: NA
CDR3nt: TGTGCCAGCAGTGCAGGGACGAACACCGGGGAGCTGTTTTTT
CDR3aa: CASSAGTNTGELFF

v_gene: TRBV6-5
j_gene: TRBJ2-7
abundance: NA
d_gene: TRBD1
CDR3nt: TGTGCCAGCAGTTACCAGACAGGGCCCTACGAGCAGTACTTC
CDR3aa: CASSYQTGPYEQYF

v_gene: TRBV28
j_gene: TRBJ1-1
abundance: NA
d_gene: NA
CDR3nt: TGTGCCAGCAGTTTATTTAGGGCGGTGCACACTGAAGCTTTCTTT
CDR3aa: CASSLFRAVHTEAFF

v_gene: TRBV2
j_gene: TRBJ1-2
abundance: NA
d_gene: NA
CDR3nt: TGTGCCACCGTTAGTGCCGTGCTCTATGGCTACACCTTC
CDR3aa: CATVSAVLYGYTF

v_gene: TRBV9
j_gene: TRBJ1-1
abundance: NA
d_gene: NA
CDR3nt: TGTGCCAGCAGCCCGAACAGTGGGGGGAACACTGAAGCTTTCTTT
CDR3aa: CASSPNSGGNTEAFF

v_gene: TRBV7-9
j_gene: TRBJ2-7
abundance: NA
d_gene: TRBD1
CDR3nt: TGTGCCAGCAGCGAAGGGACAGGGGTGGGCGAGCAGTACTTC
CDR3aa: CASSEGTGVGEQYF

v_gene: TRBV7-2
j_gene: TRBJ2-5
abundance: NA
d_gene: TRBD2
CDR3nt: TGTGCCAGCAGCTTAGGGGGCGGGAGTCAAAAGACCCAGTACTTC
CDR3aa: CASSLGGGSQKTQYF

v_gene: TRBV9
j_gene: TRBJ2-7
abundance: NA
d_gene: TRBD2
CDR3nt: TGTGCCAGCAGCCGACTAGCGGGAGACGGCGAGCAGTACTTC
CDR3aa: CASSRLAGDGEQYF

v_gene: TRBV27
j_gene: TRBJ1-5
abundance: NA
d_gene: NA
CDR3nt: TGTGCCAGCAGTGTCACCTCTACTCAGCCCCAGCATTTT
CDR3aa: CASSVTSTQPQHF

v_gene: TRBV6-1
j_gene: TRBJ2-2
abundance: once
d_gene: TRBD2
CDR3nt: TGTGCCAGCAGTGGAGTTGGACTAGCTGTTTCTCTTGGCGGGGAGCTGTTTTTT
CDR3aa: CASSGVGLAVSLGGELFF

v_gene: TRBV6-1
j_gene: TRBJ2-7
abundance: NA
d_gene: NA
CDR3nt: TGTGCCAGCCGACGAAGAATCGACTGGACCTACGAGCAGTACTTC
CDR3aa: CASRRRIDWTYEQYF

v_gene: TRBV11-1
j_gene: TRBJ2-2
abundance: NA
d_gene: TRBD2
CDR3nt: TGTGCCAGCAGCTTAGCGCGGCTAGCGGGGAACACCGGGGAGCTGTTTTTT
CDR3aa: CASSLARLAGNTGELFF

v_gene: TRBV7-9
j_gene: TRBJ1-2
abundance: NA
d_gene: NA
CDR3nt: TGTGCCAGCAGCCCCTCAGGCGGCTATGGCTACACCTTC
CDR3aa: CASSPSGGYGYTF

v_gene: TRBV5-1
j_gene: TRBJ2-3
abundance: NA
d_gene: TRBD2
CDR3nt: TGCGCCAGCAGTGGTGCGGGAGGAGACACAGATACGCAGTATTTT
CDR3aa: CASSGAGGDTDTQYF

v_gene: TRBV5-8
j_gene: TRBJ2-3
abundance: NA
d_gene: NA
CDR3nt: TGTGCCAGCAGCTTGGCAGGGGACGCAGATACGCAGTATTTT
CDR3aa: CASSLAGDADTQYF

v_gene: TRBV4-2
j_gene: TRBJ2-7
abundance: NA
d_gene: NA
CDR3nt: TGTGCCAGCAGCGAAGCGGCCTCCTACGAGCAGTACTTC
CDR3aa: CASSEAASYEQYF

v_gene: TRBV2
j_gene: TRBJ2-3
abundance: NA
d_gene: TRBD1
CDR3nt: TGTGCCAGCAGTGAGCGACGGACAGGCCGCTTTATGGATACGCAGTATTTT
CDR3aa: CASSERRTGRFMDTQYF

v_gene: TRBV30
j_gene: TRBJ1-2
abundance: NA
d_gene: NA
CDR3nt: TGTGCCTGGTCTGTAGATGGCCTGTCTAACTATGGCTACACCTTC
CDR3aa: CAWSVDGLSNYGYTF

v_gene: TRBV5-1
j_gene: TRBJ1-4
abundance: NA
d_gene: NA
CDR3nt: TGCGCCAGCAGCTTAAAGGGTGATGGGGAAAAACTGTTTTTT
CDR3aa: CASSLKGDGEKLFF

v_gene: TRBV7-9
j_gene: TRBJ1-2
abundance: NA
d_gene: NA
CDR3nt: TGTGCCAGCAGCTTAGCTTCAACGGGCGGCTACACCTTC
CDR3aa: CASSLASTGGYTF

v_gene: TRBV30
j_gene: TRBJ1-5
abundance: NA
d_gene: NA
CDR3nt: TGTGCCTGGAGTTCAACTCAACAGGGCCCCCATCAGCCCCAGCATTTT
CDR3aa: CAWSSTQQGPHQPQHF

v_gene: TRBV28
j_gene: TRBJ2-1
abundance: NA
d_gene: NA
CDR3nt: TGTGCCAGCAGGTCACAGGGTCGGCCCTACAATGAGCAGTTCTTC
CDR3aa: CASRSQGRPYNEQFF

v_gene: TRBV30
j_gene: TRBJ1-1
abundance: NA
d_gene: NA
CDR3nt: TGTGCCTGGAGCCAACGGGACCGTCCTGAAGCTTTCTTT
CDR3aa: CAWSQRDRPEAFF

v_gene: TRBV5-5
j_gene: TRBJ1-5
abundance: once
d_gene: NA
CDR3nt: TGTGCCAGCAGCCGTTCCGGGACAATCAATCAGCCCCAGCATTTT
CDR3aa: CASSRSGTINQPQHF

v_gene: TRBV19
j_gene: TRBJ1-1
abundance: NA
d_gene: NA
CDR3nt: TGTGCCAGTGGCAAAGGGAGGACTGAAGCTTTCTTT
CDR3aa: CASGKGRTEAFF

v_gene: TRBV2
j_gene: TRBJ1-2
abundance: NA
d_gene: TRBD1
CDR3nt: TGTGCCAGCAGTGTAAACAGGGGGGGATATGGCTACACCTTC
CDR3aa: CASSVNRGGYGYTF

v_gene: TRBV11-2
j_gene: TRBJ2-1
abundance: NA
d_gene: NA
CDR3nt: TGTGCCAGCAGCTTAGCCCCCCTGAGCTCCTACAATGAGCAGTTCTTC
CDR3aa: CASSLAPLSSYNEQFF

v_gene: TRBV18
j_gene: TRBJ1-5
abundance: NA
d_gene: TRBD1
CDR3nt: TGTGCCAGCTCACCACTGGGACAGGGGACCAATCAGCCCCAGCATTTT
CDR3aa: CASSPLGQGTNQPQHF

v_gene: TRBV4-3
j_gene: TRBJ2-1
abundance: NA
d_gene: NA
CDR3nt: TGCGCCAGCAGCCCCGGGGTCTCCTACAATGAGCAGTTCTTC
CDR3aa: CASSPGVSYNEQFF

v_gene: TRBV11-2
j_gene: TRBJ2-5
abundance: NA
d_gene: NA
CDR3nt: TGTGCCAGCAGCGCCACCGGGCCGAGGGTTGTAGAGACCCAGTACTTC
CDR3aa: CASSATGPRVVETQYF